A single sample gave rise to the 23 T cell receptor beta chains below, sequenced in a study of CD8 T cells in Susac syndrome (dated by TCRdb to the late 2010s). The library was produced with the immunoSEQ multiplex PCR assay. RNA was extracted using the RNeasy kit, and roughly 0.45 to 1 microgram was reverse transcribed with random hexamers. TCRdb reworked the public reads: Q25 trimming with fastp, MiXCR clone assembly, productive beta chains retained. Rows merge per CDR3 protein into single entries with the most common DNA and genes. The sample table holds 65,000 to 100,000 distinct CDR3 sequences, of which 96% were seen once. The ten largest clones take up approximately 0.42% of the sample. The sample taken for sequencing was CD8+ T cells from PBMCs. These receptors were taken from a human donor with Susac syndrome.

This CDR3 reads CASSPDPAIYGYTF. Written as DNA, the CDR3 is TGCGCCAGCAGTCCGGACCCGGCAATCTATGGCTACACCTTC. This rearrangement joins TRBV4-1 to TRBJ1-2; D is undetermined. Trimming took off 6 bases at V and 4 bases at J, with 15 bases between the two ends. This CDR3 comprises 14 residues. Germline loops: CDR1 MGHRA, CDR2 YSYEKL.

The chain combines TRBV28 with TRBJ2-5; D possibly corresponds to TRBD2 (6 bases). The CDR3 runs to 16 residues. Per the germline V gene, CDR1 is MDHEN and CDR2 is SYDVKM. The V gene lost 6 bases and the J gene lost 3 bases, with 20 bases spanning the gap. CDR3 nucleotides: TGTGCCAGCAGCTACGTCCTAGCGCCGCTTAAAGAGACCCAGTACTTC. This translates into CASSYVLAPLKETQYF.

The CDR3 loop is CSVEGLAGEGSYNEQFF. DNA for the CDR3: TGCAGCGTTGAAGGTCTGGCGGGGGAGGGTTCCTACAATGAGCAGTTCTTC. This chain joins TRBV29-1 and TRBJ2-1, with 7 bases that match TRBD2. The J segment lost 1 base and the V segment lost 1 base, leaving 10 bases of the junction unmatched. This CDR3 is 17 amino acids long. The germline CDR1 and CDR2 sequences are SQVTM and ANQGSEA.

The chain recombines TRBV28 with TRBJ2-4; no definite D call. The V gene lost 2 bases and the J gene lost 0 bases, with 5 bases spanning the gap. Germline V gives CDR1 MDHEN, CDR2 SYDVKM. The CDR3 extends over 14 amino acids. CDR3 DNA sequence: TGTGCCAGCAGTTTAGGGGTAGCCAAAAACATTCAGTACTTC. Encoded protein: CASSLGVAKNIQYF.

The V and J genes are TRBV30 and TRBJ1-2; D gene unclear. The germline V gene encodes CDR1 GTSNPN and CDR2 SVGIG (reference sequence). This CDR3 has 15 amino acids. Trimming removed 3 bases at V and 6 bases at J, with 20 bases between. In DNA form, the CDR3 reads TGTGCCTGGAGGAAACCAGATGGGGTCCTGCATGGCTACACCTTC. Translation gives CAWRKPDGVLHGYTF. Complete variable domain (other parts from reference TRBV30 and TRBJ1-2): SQTIHQWPATLVQPVGSPLSLECTVEGTSNPNLYWYRQAAGRGLQLLFYSVGIGQISSEVPQNLSASRPQDRQFILSSKKLLLSDSGFYLCAWRKPDGVLHGYTFGSGTRLTVV.

V gene TRBV9 combines with J gene TRBJ2-5, with TRBD1 identical over 11 bases. This CDR3 contains 15 residues. The germline CDR1 and CDR2 sequences are SGDLS and YYNGEE. V dropped 3 bases and J dropped 5; count of bases not matched to a gene: 6. CDR3 amino acids: CASSAKDRGQETQYF. CDR3 DNA: TGTGCCAGCAGCGCGAAGGACAGGGGGCAGGAGACCCAGTACTTC.

The V gene is TRBV11-2, the J gene TRBJ2-5; D possibly corresponds to TRBD1 (5 bases). Germline values: CDR1 SGHAT, CDR2 FQNNGV. The CDR3 is made up of 15 amino acids. The ends were cut back, 2 bases at V and 5 bases at J, with 15 bases in the middle. The CDR3 nucleotides read TGTGCCAGCAGCTTAACCCACAGGACCGCGGAGACCCAGTACTTC. Translation gives CASSLTHRTAETQYF.

This clonotype occurred once. The chain recombines TRBV20-1 with TRBJ1-5, with D tentatively TRBD1 (5 bases). The CDR3 runs 13 residues. The germline V and J ends were trimmed by 3 bases and 0 bases, with 6 bases remaining between them. CDR1 is DFQATT, CDR2 SNEGSKA, per germline (reference sequence). The CDR3 DNA is TGCAGTGCTAGGACAGATAGCAATCAGCCCCAGCATTTT. Translated, it gives CSARTDSNQPQHF.

The chain combines TRBV7-9 with TRBJ2-5; D remains ambiguous. Germline V gives CDR1 SEHNR, CDR2 FQNEAQ (reference sequence). The V end was cut by 7 bases, the J end by 5 bases, with 11 bases between. The CDR3 loop spans 12 amino acids. The CDR3 reads CASKGSHETQYF. The DNA of the CDR3 is TGTGCCAGCAAGGGATCCCATGAGACCCAGTACTTC.

The chain links TRBV4-3 to TRBJ2-7; D unclear. With 1 base removed from V and 1 base from J, the gap between germline ends came to 5 bases. CDR1 LGHNA and CDR2 YSLEER come from the germline V gene. This CDR3 spans 13 amino acids. The CDR3 DNA reads as TGCGCCAGCAGCCAAGGACCTTCCTACGAGCAGTACTTC. Its translation: CASSQGPSYEQYF.

The chain uses TRBV29-1 and TRBJ2-2; D unresolved. Per the germline V gene, CDR1 is SQVTM and CDR2 is ANQGSEA. This CDR3 has 13 residues. V lost 6 bases and J 2 bases, leaving 10 bases between the germline ends. CDR3 protein: CSVMLPNTGELFF. CDR3 DNA sequence: TGCAGCGTGATGTTACCCAACACCGGGGAGCTGTTTTTT.

V and J are TRBV6-5 and TRBJ2-1; D gene uncertain. Germline-derived CDR1 and CDR2 are MNHEY and SVGAGI. The ends were cut back, 2 bases at V and 4 bases at J, with 9 bases in the middle. This CDR3 is 14 amino acids long. The CDR3 nucleotides read TGTGCCAGCAGTTACAATCCGGCATACAATGAGCAGTTCTTC. Translating gives CASSYNPAYNEQFF.

The J gene is TRBJ1-2, the V gene TRBV9; D call uncertain. Looked up from germline, CDR1 is SGDLS and CDR2 is YYNGEE. V lost 0 bases and J 8 bases, leaving 14 bases between the germline ends. The CDR3 runs to 14 residues. The CDR3 here is CASSVADPGGGYTF. CDR3 DNA: TGTGCCAGCAGCGTAGCTGACCCCGGCGGGGGCTACACCTTC.

The genes are TRBV5-4 and TRBJ2-2, with D uncertain. The CDR3 has 12 amino acids. Per germline, CDR1 SGHNT and CDR2 YYREEE (reference sequence). V was clipped by 1 base and J by 9 bases, with 7 bases between them. The CDR3 coding sequence is TGTGCCAGCAGCTTGTCCGAACGGGAGCTGTTTTTT. Translating gives CASSLSERELFF. Full variable domain (rest looked up from reference TRBV5-4 and TRBJ2-2): ETGVTQSPTHLIKTRGQQVTLRCSSQSGHNTVSWYQQALGQGPQFIFQYYREEENGRGNFPPRFSGLQFPNYSSELNVNALELDDSALYLCASSLSERELFFGEGSRLTVL.

This clonotype was recorded only once. CDR3 loop: CSARTGAYNEQFF. As DNA, the CDR3 is TGCAGTGCACGGACAGGAGCCTACAATGAGCAGTTCTTC. The chain links TRBV20-1 to TRBJ2-1; 7 nucleotides align to TRBD1. The CDR3 totals 13 residues. The germline gives CDR1 DFQATT, CDR2 SNEGSKA (reference sequence). Unmatched junction bases numbered 4, after V lost 6 bases and J lost 2 bases.

CDR3 region: CASSFVSGGDPSTDTQYF. As DNA, the CDR3 is TGTGCCAGCAGCTTCGTAAGCGGGGGGGACCCAAGCACAGATACGCAGTATTTT. The chain uses TRBV7-9 and TRBJ2-3, with 10 bases that match TRBD2. The CDR3 runs 18 residues. Germline V gives CDR1 SEHNR, CDR2 FQNEAQ (reference sequence). The trim removed 3 bases at V and 0 bases at J, leaving 9 bases unmatched.

J is TRBJ2-2 and V is TRBV7-2; TRBD1 agrees at 10 bases. The CDR3 covers 17 residues. Germline CDR1 and CDR2: SGHTA and FQGNSA. V lost 5 bases and J lost 4; bases outside the gene matches: 10. The CDR3 sequence is CASSEERQGALTGELFF. In DNA, the CDR3 is TGTGCCAGCAGCGAAGAGAGACAGGGGGCGCTCACCGGGGAGCTGTTTTTT.

V is TRBV5-4 and J is TRBJ2-3, with 7 nucleotides matching TRBD2. The germline CDR1 and CDR2 sequences are SGHNT and YYREEE (reference sequence). This CDR3 has 15 amino acids. V shed 1 base and J 5 bases; nucleotides not matched to a gene: 7. The CDR3 DNA is TGTGCCAGCAGCTTGTGGGAGGGCCGTGGAGATACGCAGTATTTT. Its translation: CASSLWEGRGDTQYF.

This chain joins TRBV29-1 and TRBJ2-7, with 9 bases aligning to TRBD1. Germline-derived CDR1 and CDR2 are SQVTM and ANQGSEA. The V gene end was trimmed by 8 bases and the J gene end by 3 bases; junction bases not matched to a gene: 14. The CDR3 contains 15 residues. The CDR3 loop reads CSPPECGTGFYEQYV. CDR3 sequence (DNA): TGCAGCCCTCCGGAATGTGGGACAGGGTTCTACGAGCAGTACGTC.

The V call is TRBV4-1, the J call TRBJ2-2; the D is unclear. Germline CDR1 is MGHRA and CDR2 is YSYEKL. V was clipped by 0 bases and J by 8 bases, with 19 bases between them. This CDR3 spans 17 amino acids. CDR3 DNA sequence: TGCGCCAGCAGCCAAGAAGTCCGCCTCCAGCTGAAGGGGGAGCTGTTTTTT. Its protein product is CASSQEVRLQLKGELFF.

This chain joins TRBV27 and TRBJ2-1; D is unclear. The V and J ends lost 3 bases and 1 base respectively, with 13 bases between them. Looked up from germline, CDR1 is MNHEY and CDR2 is SMNVEV (reference sequence). The CDR3 is made up of 16 amino acids. In DNA, the CDR3 is TGTGCCAGCAGTTTGTGGGTGGGCGATTCCTACAATGAGCAGTTCTTC. Its protein is CASSLWVGDSYNEQFF.

The CDR3 coding sequence is TGTGCCAGCAGGGTCTTGGCAGCGTATAATTCACCCCTCCACTTT. It yields the protein CASRVLAAYNSPLHF. The rearrangement links TRBV2 to TRBJ1-6; D unresolved. This CDR3 is built from 15 residues. The V and J ends lost 6 bases and 4 bases respectively, with 13 bases between them. Germline values: CDR1 SNHLY, CDR2 FYNNEI.

This sequence joins TRBV16 and TRBJ2-3; no clear D. Looked up from germline, CDR1 is KGHSY and CDR2 is FQNENV. V shed 0 bases and J shed 3 bases, with 4 bases lying between them. CDR3 length equals 13 residues. The CDR3: CASSQSLTDTQYF. In DNA, the CDR3 is TGTGCCAGCAGCCAATCGCTAACAGATACGCAGTATTTT.